This T cell receptor (beta chain) originates from a study of cytomegalovirus exposure and HLA in healthy donors. Germline V lookup: CDR1 MGHDK, CDR2 SYGVNS. The CDR3 consists of 16 residues. The J segment lost 4 bases and the V segment lost 1 base, leaving 7 bases of the junction unmatched. The PCR used 60 Vbeta and 13 Jbeta primers. Measured with immunoSEQ multiplex PCR; TCRdb has only the in-frame clones, and not every one. The table shows around 130,000 clones, with roughly 79% occurring only once. Notes on the study in general: A list of approximately 160 TCR beta chains associated with cytomegalovirus was given. The only immune exposure information that was available was CMV serostatus.

This clone appeared once. Its antigen remains unknown. The clonotype was recovered from a woman in her forties or fifties in good health and CMV-seronegative. The V and J genes are TRBV25-1 and TRBJ1-2; TRBD1 agrees at 9 bases. Material: PBMCs. The CDR3 loop reads CASSESGTGLIYGYTF. Written as DNA, the CDR3 is TGTGCCAGCAGTGAATCCGGGACAGGGCTTATCTATGGCTACACCTTC.